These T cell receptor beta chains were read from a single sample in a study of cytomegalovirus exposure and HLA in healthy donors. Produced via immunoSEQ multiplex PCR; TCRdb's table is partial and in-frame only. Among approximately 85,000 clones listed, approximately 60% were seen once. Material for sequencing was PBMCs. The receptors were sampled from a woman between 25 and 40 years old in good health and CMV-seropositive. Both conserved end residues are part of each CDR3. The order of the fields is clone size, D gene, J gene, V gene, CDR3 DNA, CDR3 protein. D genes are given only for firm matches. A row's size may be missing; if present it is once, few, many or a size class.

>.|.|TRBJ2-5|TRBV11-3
TGTGCCAGCAGCTTAAGGAGGTGGGAGACCCAGTACTTC
CASSLRRWETQYF
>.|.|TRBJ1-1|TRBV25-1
TGTGCCCGCTCCACTTTTGGTCGGGACACTGAAGCTTTCTTT
CARSTFGRDTEAFF
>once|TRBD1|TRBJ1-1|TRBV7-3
TGTGCCAGCAGCCCAACAGGGGGCGAGGAGACTGAAGCTTTCTTT
CASSPTGGEETEAFF
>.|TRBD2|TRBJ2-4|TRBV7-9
TGTGCCAGCAGCTACACACTAGCGGCCCTAGCCAAAAACATTCAGTACTTC
CASSYTLAALAKNIQYF
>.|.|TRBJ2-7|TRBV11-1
TGTGCCAGCAGCTCCCGGCGGGGAGGTACGGGGGAGCAGTACTTC
CASSSRRGGTGEQYF
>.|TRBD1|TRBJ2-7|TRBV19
TGTGCCAGTAGTATGACAGGGTCGGCGGAGCAGTACTTC
CASSMTGSAEQYF
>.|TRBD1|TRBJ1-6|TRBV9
TGTGCCAGCAGCGTAGTAGGGACAGGGGATTCACCCCTCCACTTT
CASSVVGTGDSPLHF
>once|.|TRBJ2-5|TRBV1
TGCACCGGATCCGGGGGTACGGAGACCCAGTACTTC
CTGSGGTETQYF
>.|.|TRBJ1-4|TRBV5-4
TGTGCCAGCAGCACGAACGGGGGAAGAGGAGAAAAACTGTTTTTT
CASSTNGGRGEKLFF
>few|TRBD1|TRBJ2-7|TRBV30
TGTGCCTGGACCGGACAGGGAAGCGAGCAGTACTTC
CAWTGQGSEQYF
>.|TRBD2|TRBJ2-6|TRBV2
TGTGCCAGCAGTCTCGGCGGGGGGGGTTTGGCTGGGGCCAACGTCCTGACTTTC
CASSLGGGGLAGANVLTF
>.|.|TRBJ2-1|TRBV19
TGTGCCAGTAGTATTGGGGCCACACGTTTTTGGAATGAGCAGTTCTTC
CASSIGATRFWNEQFF
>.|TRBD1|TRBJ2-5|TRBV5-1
TGCGCCAGCAGGGGACAGGGTGAAGAGACCCAGTACTTC
CASRGQGEETQYF
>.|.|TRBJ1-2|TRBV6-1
TGTGCCAGCAGTGGATCGCAGTTTAGGGGGATGGATGGCTACACCTTC
CASSGSQFRGMDGYTF
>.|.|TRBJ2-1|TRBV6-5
TGTGCCAGCAGTACCGGACAGTACAATGAGCAGTTCTTC
CASSTGQYNEQFF
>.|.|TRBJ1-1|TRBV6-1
TGTGCCAGCAGGAGCAGGGGACAAAACACTGAAGCTTTCTTT
CASRSRGQNTEAFF
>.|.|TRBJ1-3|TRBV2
TGTGCCAGCCGAACAGGATCTCGAAACACCATATATTTT
CASRTGSRNTIYF
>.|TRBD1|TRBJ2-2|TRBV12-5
TGTGCTAGTGGTGACTCTACAGGGGGGCGGAACACCGGGGAGCTGTTTTTT
CASGDSTGGRNTGELFF
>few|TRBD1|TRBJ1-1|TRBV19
TGTGCCAGTAGTAGGGGACAGCTGAACACTGAAGCTTTCTTT
CASSRGQLNTEAFF
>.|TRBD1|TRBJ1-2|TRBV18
TGTGCCAGCTCCCGTGCGAGACAGGGAAACTATGGCTACACCTTC
CASSRARQGNYGYTF
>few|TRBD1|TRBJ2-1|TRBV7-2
TGTGCCAGCAGCGCACAGACAGGGCTCTTTGAGCAGTTCTTC
CASSAQTGLFEQFF
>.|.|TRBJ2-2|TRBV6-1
TGTGCCAGCAGTCAACAGAGAAACACCGGGGAGCTGTTTTTT
CASSQQRNTGELFF
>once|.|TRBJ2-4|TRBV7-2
TGTGCCAGCAGCCCCCGAGGCGGGTCCGTGGACATTCAGTACTTC
CASSPRGGSVDIQYF
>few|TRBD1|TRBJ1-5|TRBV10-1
TGCGCCAGCAGTCCCTTGAATGGGGGGACAGGGTGCAATCAGCCCCAGCATTTT
CASSPLNGGTGCNQPQHF
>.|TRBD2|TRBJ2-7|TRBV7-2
TGTGCCAGCAGCAGCGGGACTTCTTGGGACGAGCAGTACTTC
CASSSGTSWDEQYF
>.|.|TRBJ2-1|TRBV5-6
TGTGCCAGCTGCGGGACCAGCTCCTACAATGAGCAGTTCTTC
CASCGTSSYNEQFF
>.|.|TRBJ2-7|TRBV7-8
TGTGCCAGCAGCTTCGGGGAGGTGGGGGAGCAGTACTTC
CASSFGEVGEQYF
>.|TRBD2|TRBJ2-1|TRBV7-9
TGTGCCAGTTCAAGCGGGGGGCGTAACAATGAGCAGTTCTTC
CASSSGGRNNEQFF
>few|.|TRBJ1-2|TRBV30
TGTGCCTGGAGTGCCCCTTCTAACTATGGCTACACCTTC
CAWSAPSNYGYTF
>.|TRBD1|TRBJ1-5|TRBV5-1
TGCGCCAGTTACCTCCAACATAAGGACAGGGGGCTACTTAATAGCAATCAGCCCCAGCATTTT
CASYLQHKDRGLLNSNQPQHF
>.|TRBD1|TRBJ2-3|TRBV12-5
TGTGCTAGTGGTTTGATGGAAGACGGGACAGCTATCATTCCAGATACGCAGTATTTT
CASGLMEDGTAIIPDTQYF
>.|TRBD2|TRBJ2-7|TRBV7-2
TGTACCAGCAGCTCCGGGACTAAACCCTACGAGCAGTACTTC
CTSSSGTKPYEQYF
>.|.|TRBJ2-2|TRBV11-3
TGTGCCAGCAGCCCTACAGGAATTAACACCGGGGAGCTGTTTTTT
CASSPTGINTGELFF
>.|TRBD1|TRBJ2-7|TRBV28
TGTGCCAGCAGTTCCGGACAGGGTACCTACGAGCAGTACTTC
CASSSGQGTYEQYF
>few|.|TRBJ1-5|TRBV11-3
TGTGCCAGCAGCTTTTGGCAGTACAATCAGCCCCAGCATTTT
CASSFWQYNQPQHF
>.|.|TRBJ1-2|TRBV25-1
TGTGCCAGCAGCCCAGGTCTATATGGCTACACCTTC
CASSPGLYGYTF
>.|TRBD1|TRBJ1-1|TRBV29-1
TGCAGCGGTACCGGGACAGGGTGGGAGCACACTGAAGCTTTCTTT
CSGTGTGWEHTEAFF
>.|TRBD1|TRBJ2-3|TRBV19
TGTGCCAGCCGGGACAGCCCGTTCACAGATACGCAGTATTTT
CASRDSPFTDTQYF
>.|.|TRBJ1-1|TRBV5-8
TGTGCCAGCAGCTTGGGCGGCATCATCGGGGCTTTCTTT
CASSLGGIIGAFF
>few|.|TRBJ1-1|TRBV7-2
TGTGCCAGCAGCTTAGTTCCCAGGAACACTGAAGCTTTCTTT
CASSLVPRNTEAFF
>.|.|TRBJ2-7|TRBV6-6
TGTGCCAGCAGAGACAGAGACCTCTCCTACGAGCAGTACTTC
CASRDRDLSYEQYF
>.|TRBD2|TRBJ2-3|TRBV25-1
TGTGCCAGCAGTGATGCGGGGGTCACAGATACGCAGTATTTT
CASSDAGVTDTQYF
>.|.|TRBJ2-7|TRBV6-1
TGTGCCAGCAGTGAAGTTCCGGGGAGCTCCTACGAGCAGTACTTC
CASSEVPGSSYEQYF
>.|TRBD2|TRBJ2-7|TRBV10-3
TGTGCCATCAGTGGGGGGGGTAGCGGGGCCTACGAGCAGTACTTC
CAISGGGSGAYEQYF
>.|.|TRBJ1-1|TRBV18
TGTGCCAGCTCACCACCTTATGGGGGGATGAACACTGAAGCTTTCTTT
CASSPPYGGMNTEAFF
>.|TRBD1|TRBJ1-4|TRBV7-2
TGTGCCAGCAGCCGGGGACAGGGTTGGGAAAAACTGTTTTTT
CASSRGQGWEKLFF
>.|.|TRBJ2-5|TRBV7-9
TGTGCCAGCAGCTCCACCATACTCCAAGAGACCCAGTACTTC
CASSSTILQETQYF
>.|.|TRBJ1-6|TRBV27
TGTGCCAGCAGACCGGACAGCCGCTATAATTCACCCCTCCACTTT
CASRPDSRYNSPLHF
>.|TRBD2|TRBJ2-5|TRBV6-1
TGTGCCAGCAGCTCTAGCGGGGGGGTCTTGGAGACCCAGTACTTC
CASSSSGGVLETQYF
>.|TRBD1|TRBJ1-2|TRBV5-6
TGTGCCAGCAGCTTGGGCAGGGGGCCTGGCTACACCTTC
CASSLGRGPGYTF
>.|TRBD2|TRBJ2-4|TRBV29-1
TGCAGCGTTGAAGGTACAGCGGGGAACATTCAGTACTTC
CSVEGTAGNIQYF
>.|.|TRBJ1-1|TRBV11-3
TGTGCCAGCAGCAACAGTTGGGACACTGAAGCTTTCTTT
CASSNSWDTEAFF
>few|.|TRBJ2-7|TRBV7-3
TGTGCCAGCAGCCGCGGGGTTACTAACGAGCAGTACTTC
CASSRGVTNEQYF
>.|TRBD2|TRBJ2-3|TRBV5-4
TGTGCCAGCAGCTTGTCAAGCGGGGGTCCAGATACGCAGTATTTT
CASSLSSGGPDTQYF
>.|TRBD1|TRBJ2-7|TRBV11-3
TGTGCCAGCAGCTTGGGACAGGGTGTCTACGAGCAGTACTTC
CASSLGQGVYEQYF
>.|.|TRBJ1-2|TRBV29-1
TGCAGCGTTGGGGTTAAAGCGACCCGGATTTCCTATGGCTACACCTTC
CSVGVKATRISYGYTF
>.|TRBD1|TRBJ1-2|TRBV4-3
TGCGCCAGCAGCCAGTACCAACCTTTAAGACAGGGGTCTAACTATGGCTACACCTTC
CASSQYQPLRQGSNYGYTF